This section outlines one TCR beta chain sequence together with its context. Its antigen is unidentified. This entry belongs to a study of cytomegalovirus exposure and HLA in healthy donors. PCR was performed using 60 Vbeta and 13 Jbeta primers. Only in-frame clones appear in the TCRdb table, and some are missing; sequencing was by immunoSEQ multiplex PCR. The repertoire consists of some 130,000 clones, with over 60% occurring once and the leading ten covering 4% to 5%. V lost 4 bases and J 4 bases, leaving 5 bases between the germline ends. Germline V CDR1 and CDR2: MDHEN, SYDVKM. The CDR3 runs to 12 residues. Broader study findings: The classifier reportedly diagnosed cytomegalovirus status with high sensitivity and specificity. A later analysis, which compared TCR beta chains of equal frequency, found the HLA-associated ones more clonally expanded.

Sequencing input: PBMCs. This clonotype originated in a male donor in good health and CMV-seropositive. The chain links TRBV28 to TRBJ1-5; D gene uncertain. The CDR3 bases are TGTGCCAGCAGTTCTCTAAATCAGCCCCAGCATTTT. Encoded protein: CASSSLNQPQHF.